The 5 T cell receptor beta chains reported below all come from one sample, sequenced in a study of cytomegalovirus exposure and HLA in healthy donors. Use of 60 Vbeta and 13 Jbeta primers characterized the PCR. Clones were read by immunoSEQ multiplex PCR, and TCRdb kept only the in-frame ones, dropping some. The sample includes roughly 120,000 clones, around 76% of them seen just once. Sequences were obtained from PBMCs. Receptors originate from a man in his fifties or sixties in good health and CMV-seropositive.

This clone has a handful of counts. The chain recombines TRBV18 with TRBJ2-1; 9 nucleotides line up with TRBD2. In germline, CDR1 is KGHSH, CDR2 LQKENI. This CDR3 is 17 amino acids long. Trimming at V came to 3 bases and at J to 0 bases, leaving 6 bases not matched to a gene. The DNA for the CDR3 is TGTGCCAGCTCACCGAGAGTAGCGGGAGCCTCCTACAATGAGCAGTTCTTC. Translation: CASSPRVAGASYNEQFF.

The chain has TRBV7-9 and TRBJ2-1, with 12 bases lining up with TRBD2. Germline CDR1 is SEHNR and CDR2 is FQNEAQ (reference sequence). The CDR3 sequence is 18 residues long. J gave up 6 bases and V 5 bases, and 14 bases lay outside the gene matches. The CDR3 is CASSPPGVSSGGANEQFF. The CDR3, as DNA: TGTGCCAGCAGCCCCCCGGGGGTTTCTAGCGGGGGGGCCAATGAGCAGTTCTTC.

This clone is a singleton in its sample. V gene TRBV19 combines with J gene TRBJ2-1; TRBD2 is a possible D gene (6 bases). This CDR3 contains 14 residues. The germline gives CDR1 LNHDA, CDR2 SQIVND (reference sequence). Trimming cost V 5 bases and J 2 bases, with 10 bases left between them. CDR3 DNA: TGTGCCAGTAGTTTGTGGGAGGCCTACAATGAGCAGTTCTTC. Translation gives CASSLWEAYNEQFF.

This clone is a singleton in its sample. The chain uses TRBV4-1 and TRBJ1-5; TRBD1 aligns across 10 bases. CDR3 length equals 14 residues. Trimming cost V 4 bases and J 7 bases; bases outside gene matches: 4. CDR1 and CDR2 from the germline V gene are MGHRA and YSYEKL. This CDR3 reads CASSPTGGEQPQHF. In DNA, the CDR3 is TGCGCCAGCAGCCCGACAGGGGGCGAGCAGCCCCAGCATTTT.

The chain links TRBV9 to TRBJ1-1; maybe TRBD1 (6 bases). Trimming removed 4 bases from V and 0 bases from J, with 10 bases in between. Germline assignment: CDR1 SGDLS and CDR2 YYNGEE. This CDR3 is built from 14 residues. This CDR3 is CASSYRVLNTEAFF. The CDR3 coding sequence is TGTGCCAGCAGCTACAGGGTTCTGAACACTGAAGCTTTCTTT.